Each of the 6 T cell receptor beta chains below was sequenced from the same sample in a study of shared clonotypes between healthy human individuals. The assay was immunoSEQ multiplex PCR, and TCRdb's table has in-frame clones only and misses some. The data show hundreds of thousands of clones, roughly 79% seen once. The sequencing input was PBMCs. All receptors derive from a woman aged 40 to 55 in good health. Some clones in this sample may be carry-over from other donors' samples.

This clone was counted only a few times. The rearrangement joins TRBV9 to TRBJ2-7, with TRBD2 identical over 7 bases. The CDR3 length is 13 residues. With 4 bases clipped from V and 4 bases from J, the junction kept 5 bases outside the gene matches. CDR1 and CDR2 from the germline V gene are SGDLS and YYNGEE. The CDR3 sequence: CASSPLRGYEQYF. As DNA, the CDR3 is TGTGCCAGCAGCCCCCTGCGGGGGTACGAGCAGTACTTC. Based on the CDR3 plus reference TRBV9 and TRBJ2-7, the full variable domain is DSGVTQTPKHLITATGQRVTLRCSPRSGDLSVYWYQQSLDQGLQFLIQYYNGEERAKGNILERFSAQQFPDLHSELNLSSLELGDSALYFCASSPLRGYEQYFGPGTRLTVT.

The genes are TRBV27 and TRBJ2-2; D may be TRBD1 (5 bases). CDR3 length equals 15 residues. Deletions cut 3 bases from V and 1 base from J, with 9 bases between. Per the germline V gene, CDR1 is MNHEY and CDR2 is SMNVEV (reference sequence). The CDR3 loop is CASSLGQMNTGELFF. CDR3 nucleotide sequence: TGTGCCAGCAGTTTGGGGCAGATGAACACCGGGGAGCTGTTTTTT.

The chain combines TRBV7-3 with TRBJ2-7; 10 bases line up with TRBD1. J gave up 0 bases and V 3 bases, and 2 bases lay outside the gene matches. Per the germline V gene, CDR1 is SGHTA and CDR2 is FQGTGA. The CDR3 is made up of 15 amino acids. The CDR3 is CASSFGTGDSYEQYF. As DNA, the CDR3 is TGTGCCAGCAGCTTCGGGACAGGGGACTCCTACGAGCAGTACTTC.

This clone was counted a few times. The chain has TRBV7-8 and TRBJ2-5, with 9 bases matching TRBD1. CDR1 is SGHVS and CDR2 is FQNEAQ in the germline V gene. The V segment lost 7 bases and the J segment 2 bases; nucleotides outside the gene matches: 8. The CDR3 loop spans 15 amino acids. In nucleotides, the CDR3 is TGTGCCAGCAAACAGGGGGCGCTGAGGCAAGAGACCCAGTACTTC. This sequence encodes CASKQGALRQETQYF.

This clone was seen just once. V and J are TRBV15 and TRBJ2-3; 10 bases are shared with TRBD2. Germline trimming cut 6 bases from V and 6 bases from J; bases unmatched to any gene: 15. The V gene's germline CDR1 is LNHNV and CDR2 YYDKDF (reference sequence). This CDR3 is 17 amino acids long. CDR3 nucleotides: TGTGCCACCAGGATCCCTTCTAGCGGGAGAGTATCGGATACGCAGTATTTT. It yields the protein CATRIPSSGRVSDTQYF.

The rearrangement joins TRBV9 to TRBJ2-3; 12 bases are a match to TRBD2. The CDR3 has 16 amino acids. With 3 bases clipped from V and 6 bases from J, the junction kept 8 bases outside the gene matches. Germline CDR1 reads SGDLS; CDR2 reads YYNGEE. CDR3 in amino acids: CASSAGLAGPKDTQYF. As DNA, the CDR3 is TGTGCCAGCAGCGCCGGACTAGCGGGGCCTAAGGATACGCAGTATTTT. Variable domain in full (rest from reference TRBV9 and TRBJ2-3): DSGVTQTPKHLITATGQRVTLRCSPRSGDLSVYWYQQSLDQGLQFLIQYYNGEERAKGNILERFSAQQFPDLHSELNLSSLELGDSALYFCASSAGLAGPKDTQYFGPGTRLTVL.